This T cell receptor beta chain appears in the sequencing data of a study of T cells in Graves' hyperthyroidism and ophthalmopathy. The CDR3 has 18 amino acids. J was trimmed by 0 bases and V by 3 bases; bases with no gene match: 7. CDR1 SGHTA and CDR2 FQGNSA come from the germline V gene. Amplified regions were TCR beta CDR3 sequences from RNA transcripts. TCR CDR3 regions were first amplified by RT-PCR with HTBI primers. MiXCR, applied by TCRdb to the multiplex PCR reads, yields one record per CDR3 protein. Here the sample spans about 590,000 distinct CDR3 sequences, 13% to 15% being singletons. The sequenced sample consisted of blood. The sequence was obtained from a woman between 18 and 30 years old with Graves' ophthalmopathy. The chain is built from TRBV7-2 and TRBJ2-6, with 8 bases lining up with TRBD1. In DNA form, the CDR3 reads TGTGCCAGCAGCTTGGTGGGACAGGCACACTCTGGGGCCAACGTCCTGACTTTC. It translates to CASSLVGQAHSGANVLTF.